This T cell receptor beta chain comes out of a study of T cells after yellow fever vaccination. Study overall: Some fractions had low cell numbers, and these were prepared with SMART-Seq v4 Ultra Low Input. Regarding the study as a whole: Overlap between CD4 and CD8 compartments was detected for a small share of clonotypes.

V lost 2 bases and J 4 bases, leaving 15 bases between the germline ends. Germline assignment: CDR1 KGHSH and CDR2 LQKENI. This CDR3 region has 15 residues. This clonotype has a handful of counts. Its antigen is not known. TCRdb re-derived calls from the 5' RACE reads in MiXCR, one entry per CDR3 protein. The table records a few hundred thousand distinct CDR3 sequences, approximately 3.9% of them present only once. Sequencing used PBMCs, obtained 5 days after the yellow fever booster vaccination. This receptor was obtained from a man aged 18 to 30 who received the YFV17D yellow fever vaccine. This chain uses TRBV18 with TRBJ2-7; D could derive from TRBD1 or TRBD2 (5 bases each). CDR3: CASSPKLAGAYEQYF. CDR3 nucleotide sequence: TGTGCCAGCTCACCAAAGTTAGCCGGGGCGTACGAGCAGTACTTC.